The clone carrying this TCR beta chain has ten or more counts. These data originate in a study of regulatory T cells in long-lasting Graves disease. Construction of TCR beta libraries relied on iRepertoire HTBI primers and on Arm-PCR targeting CDR3 regions. One entry per CDR3 protein results from TCRdb running MiXCR on the multiplex PCR reads. The sample yields about 350,000 distinct CDR3 sequences, over 15% seen once. Time point of the sample: newly diagnosed GD, antithyroid drugs for less than 3 months. Extracted PBMC RNA gave rise to the TCR library. Guidelines of the American Thyroid Association were used to diagnose Graves' disease. CDR1 is SGHRS and CDR2 is YFSETQ in the germline V gene. With 3 bases removed from V and 4 bases from J, the gap between germline ends came to 26 bases. The CDR3 consists of 19 residues. The data also belong to a second study, concerning T cells in Graves' hyperthyroidism and ophthalmopathy. From that paper: A patient was excluded if there was uncontrolled infection, other autoimmune disease, pregnancy or lactation.

The sample was peripheral blood mononuclear cells (PBMCs), taken at new diagnosis, from a patient treated with antithyroid drugs. This chain connects TRBV5-1 to TRBJ2-1; D perhaps matches TRBD2 (5 bases). The TCR comes from a man aged 35-49 years with Graves disease. The CDR3 DNA is TGCGCCAGCAGCTCGATCGCCCGGAGCGGAGCGGCTCTTTACAATGAGCAGTTCTTC. Translated, it gives CASSSIARSGAALYNEQFF.